This is a list of T cell receptor beta chains from one sample in a study of blood T cell repertoires in COVID-19. Using immunoSEQ multiplex PCR, the repertoire was profiled, and TCRdb retains in-frame clones only, with some absent. The sample has about 140,000 clones; approximately 91% are singletons. The sequenced material came from peripheral blood. All receptors come from a man aged 50 to 59 with active or convalescent COVID-19. Both conserved end residues are part of each CDR3. The order of the fields is V gene, clone size, CDR3 length, J gene, D gene, CDR3 DNA, CDR3 protein. The D gene is left open where the match is weak. The listing skips clone size in some rows; elsewhere it reads once, few, many or a size class.

>TRBV19|few|17|TRBJ2-7|TRBD2
TGTGCCAGTAGTATTTCTACTAGCGGGACCGTGGTATACGAGCAGTACTTC
CASSISTSGTVVYEQYF
>TRBV7-6|NA|15|TRBJ2-7|NA
TGTGCCAGCATCCAGCAGGCAGTTCCATCCTACGAGCAGTACTTC
CASIQQAVPSYEQYF
>TRBV10-3|NA|15|TRBJ2-1|TRBD2
TGTGCCATCAGATCGTCTAGCGGGAGCGGCGATGAGCAGTTCTTC
CAIRSSSGSGDEQFF
>TRBV6-1|NA|16|TRBJ2-4|TRBD1
TGTGCCAGCAGTGGACGACAGGGGGCTTCCAAAAACATTCAGTACTTC
CASSGRQGASKNIQYF
>TRBV9|NA|13|TRBJ2-1|NA
TGTGCCAGCAGCGTAGAATCTAACAATGAGCAGTTCTTC
CASSVESNNEQFF
>TRBV7-2|NA|19|TRBJ2-1|TRBD2
TGTGCCAGCAGCTCTCCGGGACTAGCGGGAGTGAGGTCCTACAATGAGCAGTTCTTC
CASSSPGLAGVRSYNEQFF
>TRBV28|NA|14|TRBJ2-6|NA
TGTGCCAGCAGCCCCTCTCCGGTGCAGGGGGGATTGATTTTC
CASSPSPVQGGLIF
>TRBV7-3|NA|15|TRBJ2-3|TRBD2
TGTGCCAGCAGCTGGACTAGCGGGAGCGCAGATACGCAGTATTTT
CASSWTSGSADTQYF
>TRBV28|NA|15|TRBJ2-2|TRBD2
TGTGCCAGCAGACCCGGGGGGGTGAACACCGGGGAGCTGTTTTTT
CASRPGGVNTGELFF
>TRBV11-2|NA|13|TRBJ2-7|NA
TGTGCCAGCAGCTTCGGTCAGGGCTACGAGCAGTACTTC
CASSFGQGYEQYF
>TRBV7-9|NA|14|TRBJ2-7|NA
TGTGCCAGCAGCTTAACTGGGACAACCTACGAGCAGTACTTC
CASSLTGTTYEQYF
>TRBV7-2|NA|13|TRBJ2-1|NA
TGTGCCAGCAGGGCTAGCGTTTATAATGAGCAGTTCTTC
CASRASVYNEQFF
>TRBV5-4|NA|15|TRBJ2-2|NA
TGTGCCAGCAGCTTGGGCAGGGAGAACACCGGGGAGCTGTTTTTT
CASSLGRENTGELFF
>TRBV12-3/TRBV12-4|NA|13|TRBJ1-5|NA
TGTGCCAGCAGCAAACAGATCTATCAGCCCCAGCATTTT
CASSKQIYQPQHF
>TRBV24-1|NA|17|TRBJ2-5|TRBD2
TGTGCCACCAGTGATTCCGGGACTAGCGGGAGACGGGAGACCCAGTACTTC
CATSDSGTSGRRETQYF
>TRBV7-3|NA|14|TRBJ2-2|NA
TGTGCCAGCAGAGCCGGGACTCTCACCGGGGAGCTGTTTTTT
CASRAGTLTGELFF
>TRBV7-6|NA|15|TRBJ2-7|TRBD2
TGTGCCAGCAGCCTGACTAGCGGGTGGGACCACGAGCAGTACTTC
CASSLTSGWDHEQYF
>TRBV28|NA|12|TRBJ2-7|NA
TGTGCCAGCAGTTTATCGGGCTACGAGCAGTACTTC
CASSLSGYEQYF
>TRBV28|NA|16|TRBJ2-7|TRBD2
TGTGCCAGCAGTGTACTAGCGGGAGGGTCCGCCTACGAGCAGTACTTC
CASSVLAGGSAYEQYF
>TRBV3-1/TRBV3-2|NA|12|TRBJ1-1|NA
TGTGCCAGCAGCACCCGACAGGCCCGGGCTTTCTTT
CASSTRQARAFF
>TRBV29-1|NA|14|TRBJ2-3|NA
TGTAGGAGGGGGCCACTAGCCCTCACAGATACGCAGTATTTT
CRRGPLALTDTQYF
>TRBV11-3|NA|16|TRBJ2-1|TRBD2
TGTGCCAGCAGCTTAACCCCTCTAGCGGGGGACAATGAGCAGTTCTTC
CASSLTPLAGDNEQFF
>TRBV6-1|NA|16|TRBJ2-5|TRBD1
TGTGCCAGCAGTGTTTCCCAGGACAGGGGCGTAATGGCCCAGTACTTC
CASSVSQDRGVMAQYF
>TRBV12-3/TRBV12-4|NA|13|TRBJ1-5|NA
TGTGCCAGCAGCGGGAATCTACAGGGGCCCCAGCATTTT
CASSGNLQGPQHF
>TRBV10-2|NA|14|TRBJ2-7|NA
TGCGCCAGCAGTGAGTCGAGGAGGGGTGGGGAGCAGTACTTC
CASSESRRGGEQYF
>TRBV6-1|NA|16|TRBJ1-5|NA
TGTGCCAGCAGTGAAGCGAACAGATATAGCAATCAGCCCCAGCATTTT
CASSEANRYSNQPQHF
>TRBV18|NA|14|TRBJ1-1|NA
TGTGCCAGCTCACAGAAGAGGAGGAACACTGAAGCTTTCTTT
CASSQKRRNTEAFF
>TRBV6-4|NA|15|TRBJ1-1|TRBD1
TGTGCCAGCTCCTGGAACAGGGGGCCAGGACTAGAAGCTTTCTTT
CASSWNRGPGLEAFF
>TRBV6-6|NA|15|TRBJ1-2|NA
TGTGCCAGCAGTTATCACCCGGGATCGAACTATGGCTACACCTTC
CASSYHPGSNYGYTF
>TRBV7-2|NA|14|TRBJ2-7|NA
TGTGCCAGCAGCCCTTTGGTGGGGCCTTACGAGCAGTACTTC
CASSPLVGPYEQYF
>TRBV6-6|NA|12|TRBJ2-1|NA
TGTGCCAGCGGGTCTGGGGGGAATGAGCAGTTCTTC
CASGSGGNEQFF